The entry that follows covers one T cell receptor (beta chain) sequence. TCRdb re-derived calls from the RT-PCR reads in MiXCR, one entry per CDR3 protein. The repertoire holds about 540,000 distinct CDR3 sequences, with roughly a quarter as singletons. These data belong to a study of response to subunit inactivated influenza vaccine. Germline-derived CDR1 and CDR2 are LGHNA and YSLEER. The V segment lost 4 bases and the J segment 8 bases; nucleotides outside the gene matches: 10. This CDR3 is built from 15 residues. These data were also reused for a study on T cells expressing NK-cell markers. As reported in that work: What made the TCR beta cDNA was 5'RACE template switching with UMIs. In sorted CD3+CD56+NKG2C+, CD3+CD56+NKG2C- and CD3+CD56-NKG2C+ T cells, TCR beta repertoires were obtained. Seven donors tested HCMV-seropositive and one tested seronegative among the eight sequenced. NKG2C+ dominant clonotypes from 5 to 7 donors made up about 1.0-8% of CD8+ T cells. These clonotypes additionally ranked first within the CD3+CD56-NKG2C+ fraction of four donors.

The rearrangement links TRBV4-3 to TRBJ2-1; 8 bases are a match to TRBD1. The sample was CD4+ T cells sorted from PBMCs, taken roughly 13 days after vaccination. The receptor was derived from a man aged 50-59 years who received an inactivated influenza vaccine. For the CDR3, the DNA is TGCGCCAGCAGCCCTATGGGACAGGCTAATGATGAGCAGTTCTTC. Translation gives CASSPMGQANDEQFF.